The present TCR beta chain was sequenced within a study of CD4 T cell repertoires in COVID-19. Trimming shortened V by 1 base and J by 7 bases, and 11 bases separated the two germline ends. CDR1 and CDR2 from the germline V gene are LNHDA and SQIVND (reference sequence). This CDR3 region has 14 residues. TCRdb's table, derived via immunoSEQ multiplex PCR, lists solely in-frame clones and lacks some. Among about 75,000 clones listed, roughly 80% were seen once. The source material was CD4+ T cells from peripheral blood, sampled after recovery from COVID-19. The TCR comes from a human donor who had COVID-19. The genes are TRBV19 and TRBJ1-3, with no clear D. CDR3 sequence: CASSIGEASNTIYF. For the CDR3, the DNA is TGTGCCAGTAGTATAGGCGAGGCGTCGAACACCATATATTTT.